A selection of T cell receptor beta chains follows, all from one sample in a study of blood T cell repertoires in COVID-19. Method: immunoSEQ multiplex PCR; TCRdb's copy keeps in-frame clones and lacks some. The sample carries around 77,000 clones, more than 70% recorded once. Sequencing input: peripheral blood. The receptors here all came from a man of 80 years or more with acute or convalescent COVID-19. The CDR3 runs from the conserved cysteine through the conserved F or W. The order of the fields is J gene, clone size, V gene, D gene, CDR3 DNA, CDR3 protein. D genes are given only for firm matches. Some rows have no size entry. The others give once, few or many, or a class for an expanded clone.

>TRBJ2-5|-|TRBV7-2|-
TGTGCCAGCAGCTTAGACTCGGGGGAAAAGACCCAGTACTTC
CASSLDSGEKTQYF
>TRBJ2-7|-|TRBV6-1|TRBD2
TGTGCCAGCAGTGAAAGCGGGGGAACCTCCTACGAGCAGTACTTC
CASSESGGTSYEQYF
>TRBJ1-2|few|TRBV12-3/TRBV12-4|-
TGTGCCAGCAGTCCGGCGGACTTCAATGGCTACACCTTC
CASSPADFNGYTF
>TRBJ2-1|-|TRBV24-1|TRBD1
TGTGCCACCAGCGGACAGGGGCTGATAAATGAGCAGTTCTTC
CATSGQGLINEQFF
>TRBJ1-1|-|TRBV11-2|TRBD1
TGTGCCAGCAGCCCAAACCCGGGACAGGGGGCGAACACTGAAGCTTTCTTT
CASSPNPGQGANTEAFF
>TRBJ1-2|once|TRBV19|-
TGTGCCAGTAGTATACCAGATTCTAACTATGGCTACACCTTC
CASSIPDSNYGYTF
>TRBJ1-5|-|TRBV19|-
TGTGCCACCCGGGAGCCCCAAGGCAATCAGCCCCAGCATTTT
CATREPQGNQPQHF
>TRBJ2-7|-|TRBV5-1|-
TGCGCCAGCAGCTTGGTCGTAGGGAGCTACGAGCAGTACTTC
CASSLVVGSYEQYF
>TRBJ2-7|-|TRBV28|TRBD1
TGTGCCAGCGGGCCCGGACAGGGGGTCCACGAGCAGTACTTC
CASGPGQGVHEQYF
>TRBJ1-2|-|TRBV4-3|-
TGCGCCAGCAGCCAAGAGAATCGACAGGATCTTTATGGCTACACCTTC
CASSQENRQDLYGYTF
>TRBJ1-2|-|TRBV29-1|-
TGCAGCGTTGAAGGGGCGGGTTATGGCTACACCTTC
CSVEGAGYGYTF
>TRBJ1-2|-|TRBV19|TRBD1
TGTGCCAGTAGCACTTCCCGGGACAGGGTTTATGGCTACACCTTC
CASSTSRDRVYGYTF
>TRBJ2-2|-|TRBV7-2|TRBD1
TGTGCCAGCAGACCAGGGGGTTATGGGGCTGGGGAGCTGTTTTTT
CASRPGGYGAGELFF
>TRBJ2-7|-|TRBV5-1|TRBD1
TGCGCCAGCAGGTTCCCAGGACAGGGCAACAACGAGCAGTACTTC
CASRFPGQGNNEQYF
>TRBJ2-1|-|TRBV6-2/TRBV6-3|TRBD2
TGTGCCAGCAGTACCCGGACTAGCGGACCCTACAATGAGCAGTTCTTC
CASSTRTSGPYNEQFF
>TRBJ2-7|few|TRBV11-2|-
TGTGCCAGCAGCTTAGATCGGGAAACCGCTACGGGGTACGAGCAGTACTTC
CASSLDRETATGYEQYF
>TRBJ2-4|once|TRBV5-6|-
TGTGCCAGCAGCTTGGATGAGGGCAAATGGGGAAACATTCAGTACTTC
CASSLDEGKWGNIQYF
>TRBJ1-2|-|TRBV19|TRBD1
TGTGCCAGTAGTCCAGCCACAGGGGGCATCGACTATGGCTACACCTTC
CASSPATGGIDYGYTF
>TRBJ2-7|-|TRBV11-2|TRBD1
TGTGCCAGCAGCTTCCTGACAGGGGGCCTAGGTAACGAGCAGTACTTC
CASSFLTGGLGNEQYF
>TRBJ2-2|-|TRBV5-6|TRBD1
TGTGCCAGCAGCTTGGACAGGGGAAGAACCGGGGAGCTGTTTTTT
CASSLDRGRTGELFF
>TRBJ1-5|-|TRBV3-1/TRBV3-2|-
TGTGCCAGCAGCCAAGATACCCGACAGGGCAATCAGCCCCAGCATTTT
CASSQDTRQGNQPQHF
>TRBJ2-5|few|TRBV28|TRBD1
TGTGCCAGCACCCGGGGACAGCCAGAGGGGACCCTGTACTTC
CASTRGQPEGTLYF
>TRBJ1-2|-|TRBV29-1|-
TGCAGCGTCCGAACCGGGTTTGACTATGGCTACACCTTC
CSVRTGFDYGYTF
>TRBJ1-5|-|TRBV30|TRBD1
TGTGCCTGGAGTGTACCACAGGGGCGAAGTCAGCCCCAGCATTTT
CAWSVPQGRSQPQHF
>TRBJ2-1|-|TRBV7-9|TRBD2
TGTGCCAGCAGCTTCATTGGGGATAGCGGGGGAAGCTCCTACAATGAGCAGTTCTTC
CASSFIGDSGGSSYNEQFF
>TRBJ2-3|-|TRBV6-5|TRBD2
TGTGCCAGCACGGCGGGGGTAACGCAGTATTTT
CASTAGVTQYF
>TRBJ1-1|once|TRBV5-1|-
TGCGCCAGCAGCTTAAGGGGGGGCACTGAAGCTTTCTTT
CASSLRGGTEAFF
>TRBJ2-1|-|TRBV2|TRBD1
TGTGCCAGCAGTGAAGCGGGACAGGGGGAATGGGACAATGAGCAGTTCTTC
CASSEAGQGEWDNEQFF
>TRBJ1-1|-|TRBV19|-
TGTGCCAGTAGTATAGGTGCGGCGAACACTGAAGCTTTCTTT
CASSIGAANTEAFF
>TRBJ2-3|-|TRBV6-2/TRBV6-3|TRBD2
TGTGCCAGCAGCCTGGTCGGACTAGCGGGGCAAGATACGCAGTATTTT
CASSLVGLAGQDTQYF
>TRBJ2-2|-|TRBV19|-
TGTGCCAGTAGTATAACAGGCGGTTACACCGGGGAGCTGTTTTTT
CASSITGGYTGELFF
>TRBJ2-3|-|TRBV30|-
TGTGCCTGGTCCCGGACAGCCCTGACTAGCACAGATACGCAGTATTTT
CAWSRTALTSTDTQYF
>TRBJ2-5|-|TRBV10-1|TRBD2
TGCGCCAGCAGTGATGCGGGGAGGGGAGAGACCCAGTACTTC
CASSDAGRGETQYF
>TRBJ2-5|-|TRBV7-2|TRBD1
TGTGCCAGCAGCTTAGCCGGGACAGCAATCGGAGAGACCCAGTACTTC
CASSLAGTAIGETQYF
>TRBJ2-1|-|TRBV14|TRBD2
TGTGCCAGCAGCCAATTCGGACCGAGCGGGAGGGCGAATGAGCAGTTCTTC
CASSQFGPSGRANEQFF
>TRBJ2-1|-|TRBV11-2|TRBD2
TGTGCCAGCAGCTTAGATCGGGCGGGAGGTCTGGATGAGCAGTTCTTC
CASSLDRAGGLDEQFF
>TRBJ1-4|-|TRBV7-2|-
TGTGCCAGCAGCTTACTAGGGGTGGGAAATGAAAAACTGTTTTTT
CASSLLGVGNEKLFF
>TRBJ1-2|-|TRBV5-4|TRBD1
TGTGCCAGCAGCTTGGGGGGACAGTATGGCTACACCTTC
CASSLGGQYGYTF
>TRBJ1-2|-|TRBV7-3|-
TGTGCCAGCAGCTTATTAGGGGGTTCCTATGGCTACACCTTC
CASSLLGGSYGYTF
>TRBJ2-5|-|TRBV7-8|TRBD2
TGTGCCAGCAGCTTCTCGGGGGGAGAACAAGAGACCCAGTACTTC
CASSFSGGEQETQYF
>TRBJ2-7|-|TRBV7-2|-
TGTGCCAGCAGCTTAGCCAACTCCTACGAGCAGTACTTC
CASSLANSYEQYF
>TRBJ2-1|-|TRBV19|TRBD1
TGTGCCAGTAGTATGGGGCAGGGGGCCTACAATGAGCAGTTCTTC
CASSMGQGAYNEQFF
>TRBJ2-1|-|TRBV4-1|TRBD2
TGCGCCAGCAGCCAATCGGAAGCGGGAGCCTACAATGAGCAGTTCTTC
CASSQSEAGAYNEQFF
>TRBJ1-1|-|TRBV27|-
TGTGCCAGCAGTTTAACTTCACAGGTATTGAACACTGAAGCTTTCTTT
CASSLTSQVLNTEAFF
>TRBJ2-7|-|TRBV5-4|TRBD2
TGTGCCAGCAGCTTAAAAGCGGGGGGGCCCGACGAGCAGTACTTC
CASSLKAGGPDEQYF
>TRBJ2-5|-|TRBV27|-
TGTGCCAGCAGCCTACCCGACAGCCCTCCCCAAGAGACCCAGTACTTC
CASSLPDSPPQETQYF
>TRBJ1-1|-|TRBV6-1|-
TGTGCCAGCAGTGAATTCGGTGAAGCTTTCTTT
CASSEFGEAFF
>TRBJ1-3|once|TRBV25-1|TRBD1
TGTGCCAGCAGTGATTTGGACAGGGCGGCGGGAAACACCATATATTTT
CASSDLDRAAGNTIYF
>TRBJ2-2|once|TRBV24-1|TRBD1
TGTGCCACCAGTGGAGGGTTGTTAGGGACAGTAAACACCGGGGAGCTGTTTTTT
CATSGGLLGTVNTGELFF
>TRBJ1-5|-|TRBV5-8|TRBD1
TGTGCCAGCAGCCTCATTGGGACAGGCAATCAGCCCCAGCATTTT
CASSLIGTGNQPQHF
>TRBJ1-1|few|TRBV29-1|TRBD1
TGCAGCGTTTACACAGGGGTTTCCCAAGGGGACACTGAAGCTTTCTTT
CSVYTGVSQGDTEAFF
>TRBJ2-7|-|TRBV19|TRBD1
TGTGCCAGTATGCCGGGGACAGGGGGGACCTACGGGCAGTACTTC
CASMPGTGGTYGQYF
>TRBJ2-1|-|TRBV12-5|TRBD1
TGTGCTAGTGGTTTGGCCCACAGGGGTTTCAATGAGCAGTTCTTC
CASGLAHRGFNEQFF
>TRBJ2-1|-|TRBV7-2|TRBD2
TGTGCCAGCAGCTCGGATAGCGGGGGGAGCTCCTACAATGAGCAGTTCTTC
CASSSDSGGSSYNEQFF
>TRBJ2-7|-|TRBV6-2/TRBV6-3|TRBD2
TGTGCCAGCAGTTACCAGCCTAGCGGAGGGAGCTCCTACGAGCAGTACTTC
CASSYQPSGGSSYEQYF